The next 2 T cell receptor beta chains were all read from a single sample in a study of T cells in Graves' hyperthyroidism and ophthalmopathy. The investigators amplified TCR beta CDR3 regions from RNA transcripts. HTBI primers were used for first-round RT-PCR of the TCR CDR3. TCRdb reanalysed the multiplex PCR reads using MiXCR and keeps one entry per CDR3 protein. The table records 450,000 to 600,000 distinct CDR3 sequences, roughly 21% of them present only once. Sequencing was performed on blood. These receptors were taken from a middle-aged man with Graves' ophthalmopathy.

The rearrangement uses TRBV11-2 and TRBJ2-1, with 11 positions matching TRBD1. Germline V lookup: CDR1 SGHAT, CDR2 FQNNGV. J lost 7 bases, V lost 8 bases, and 19 bases had no gene match. This CDR3 spans 18 amino acids. In DNA form, the CDR3 reads TGTGCCAGCGGATACCCCCCTACCGGGACAGGGGGATGGAATGAGCAGTTCTTC. This sequence encodes CASGYPPTGTGGWNEQFF.

The sample holds a few counts of this clonotype. The genes are TRBV7-2 and TRBJ2-7; the match to TRBD2 covers 9 bases. V gave up 5 bases and J gave up 2 bases; unmatched junction bases: 7. The CDR3 covers 15 residues. Germline V gene sequence: CDR1 SGHTA, CDR2 FQGNSA. The CDR3 is CASSPGTSLAYEQYF. In DNA form, the CDR3 reads TGTGCCAGCAGCCCAGGGACTAGCCTTGCCTACGAGCAGTACTTC.